One sample yielded the 26 T cell receptor beta chains listed below, sequenced in a study of CD4 T cells in relation to SARS-CoV-2 and coronaviruses. Using immunoSEQ multiplex PCR, the repertoire was profiled, and TCRdb retains in-frame clones only, with some absent. The sample shows about 26,000 clones, under 80% of them seen only once. The antigens of these receptors remain unknown. Before the COVID-19 pandemic, during about 2011-2019, CD4+ T cells were taken from unexposed donors. Isolation of CD4+ T cells took place after roughly nine days in culture. Sequenced: CD4+ T cells from PBMCs, cultured in vitro. These receptors all stem from a human donor in good health.

This clone turned up a few times. The chain is built from TRBV9 and TRBJ2-1; 11 bases align to TRBD2. This CDR3 has 13 residues. J gave up 13 bases and V 0 bases, and 3 bases lay outside the gene matches. Germline V gene sequence: CDR1 SGDLS, CDR2 YYNGEE. CDR3 nucleotides: TGTGCCAGCAGCGTAGAGACTAGCGGGGCTCAGTTCTTC. It codes for CASSVETSGAQFF.

This sequence joins TRBV2 and TRBJ1-1; D is perhaps TRBD1 (6 bases). V was trimmed by 3 bases and J by 2 bases, leaving 10 bases between them. The germline CDR1 and CDR2 sequences are SNHLY and FYNNEI. The CDR3 runs to 14 residues. The CDR3 is CASSDTGPNTEAFF. CDR3 bases: TGTGCCAGCAGTGATACAGGGCCCAACACTGAAGCTTTCTTT.

The V call is TRBV19, the J call TRBJ1-5; perhaps TRBD1 as D (5 bases). V was trimmed by 2 bases and J by 3 bases, leaving 8 bases between them. CDR3 size: 14 residues. Germline CDR1 reads LNHDA; CDR2 reads SQIVND (reference sequence). CDR3 DNA: TGTGCCAGTAGTATAAACGGGGCCAATCAGCCCCAGCATTTT. Amino acids: CASSINGANQPQHF.

V is TRBV5-4 and J is TRBJ1-2, with 7 bases matching TRBD1. Per germline, CDR1 SGHNT and CDR2 YYREEE (reference sequence). J gave up 2 bases and V 4 bases, and 5 bases lay outside the gene matches. The CDR3 has 14 amino acids. CDR3 in DNA: TGTGCCAGCAGCCCGCCGGGACAGAACTATGGCTACACCTTC. Protein product: CASSPPGQNYGYTF.

This chain uses TRBV3-1 (or the pseudogene TRBV3-2) with TRBJ2-7; 7 bases are shared with TRBD1. The CDR3 runs to 14 residues. V was clipped by 0 bases and J by 4 bases; unmatched bases: 3. The germline CDR1 and CDR2 sequences are LGHDT and YNNKEL (reference sequence). Here the CDR3 reads CASSQDRGWYEQYF. CDR3 in DNA: TGTGCCAGCAGCCAAGACAGGGGGTGGTACGAGCAGTACTTC.

CDR3 in DNA: TGTGCCAGCAGTTACAGGGCAGGGCAGCCCCAGCATTTT. It yields the protein CASSYRAGQPQHF. The chain uses TRBV6-5 and TRBJ1-5, with a tentative D call TRBD1 (5 bases). The germline V gene encodes CDR1 MNHEY and CDR2 SVGAGI. This CDR3 is built from 13 residues. V was cut by 2 bases and J by 7 bases, with 9 bases left in between.

This sequence joins TRBV7-9 and TRBJ1-1; D is perhaps TRBD1 (5 bases). This CDR3 is built from 11 residues. Per the germline V gene, CDR1 is SEHNR and CDR2 is FQNEAQ (reference sequence). The V gene lost 1 base and the J gene lost 10 bases, with 7 bases spanning the gap. The CDR3 DNA is TGTGCCAGCAGCTTAGGCAGGGTAGCTTTCTTT. This sequence encodes CASSLGRVAFF.

The chain combines TRBV5-1 with TRBJ2-7; perhaps TRBD1 as D (5 bases). CDR1 is SGHRS and CDR2 is YFSETQ in the germline V gene. The length of the CDR3 is 14 residues. V gave up 4 bases and J gave up 2 bases, with 13 bases separating them. CDR3 bases: TGCGCCAGCAGCCGTACTACGGACACCTACGAGCAGTACTTC. This gives the protein CASSRTTDTYEQYF.

The chain recombines TRBV6-5 with TRBJ1-6; D is ambiguous. This CDR3 contains 15 residues. V was shortened by 4 bases and J by 3 bases, with 10 bases between the two germline ends. Looked up from germline, CDR1 is MNHEY and CDR2 is SVGAGI. CDR3 in amino acids: CASSWGRVYNSPLHF. For the CDR3, the DNA is TGTGCCAGCAGTTGGGGTAGGGTCTATAATTCACCCCTCCACTTT.

This sequence joins TRBV21-1 and TRBJ1-2; the DNA was not used to check the table's D call, TRBD1. TRBV21-1 has pseudogene status. This CDR3 is built from 15 residues. The CDR3 is CASMLRQAFYYGYTF. The CDR3 DNA follows: TGTGCCAGCATGCTTAGACAGGCGTTTTACTATGGCTACACCTTC.

The V gene is TRBV15, the J gene TRBJ2-7; D is tentatively TRBD1 or TRBD2 (6 bases each). Germline V gene data show CDR1 as LNHNV and CDR2 as YYDKDF (reference sequence). V was clipped by 1 base and J by 2 bases, with 12 bases between them. There are 15 residues in the CDR3. The CDR3 protein is CATSRGGASTYEQYF. For the CDR3, the DNA is TGTGCCACCAGCAGAGGGGGGGCCTCAACCTACGAGCAGTACTTC.

This chain joins TRBV2 and TRBJ2-3; possible D gene TRBD1, 6 bases. The CDR3 spans 14 residues. Germline CDR1 is SNHLY and CDR2 is FYNNEI. V lost 9 bases and J 2 bases, leaving 15 bases between the germline ends. CDR3: CASLQGVPTDTQYF. As DNA, the CDR3 is TGTGCCAGTTTACAGGGAGTTCCCACAGATACGCAGTATTTT.

This rearrangement joins TRBV19 to TRBJ2-5, with 7 bases lining up with TRBD2. The J segment lost 5 bases and the V segment lost 8 bases, leaving 5 bases of the junction unmatched. The CDR3 sequence is 12 residues long. The germline V gene has CDR1 LNHDA and CDR2 SQIVND (reference sequence). The CDR3 region is CASGLGRETQYF. CDR3 DNA sequence: TGTGCCAGTGGACTAGGGAGGGAGACCCAGTACTTC.

The CDR3 here is CASSRAASANSPLHF. CDR3 DNA sequence: TGTGCCAGCAGCCGCGCGGCCTCCGCTAATTCACCCCTCCACTTT. The chain is built from TRBV14 and TRBJ1-6; D is ambiguous. The CDR3 sequence is 15 residues long. Per germline, CDR1 SGHDN and CDR2 FVKESK. The V and J ends lost 4 bases and 6 bases respectively, with 13 bases between them.

This clone has only a few counts. The chain uses TRBV7-2 and TRBJ2-4; D possibly corresponds to TRBD1 (6 bases). Per germline, CDR1 SGHTA and CDR2 FQGNSA. The ends were cut back, 8 bases at V and 2 bases at J, with 13 bases in the middle. The CDR3 contains 14 residues. The CDR3 region has the DNA TGTGCCAGCGGCTACAGGGCCCCCAAAAACATTCAGTACTTC. Translating gives CASGYRAPKNIQYF.

The J gene is TRBJ1-2, the V gene TRBV29-1, with a possible D match to TRBD1 (5 bases). This CDR3 region has 14 residues. The germline V gene encodes CDR1 SQVTM and CDR2 ANQGSEA. Trimming cost V 3 bases and J 5 bases, with 16 bases left between them. For the CDR3, the DNA is TGCAGCGTTGAGAAGGGGCAGACAGATTATGGCTACACCTTC. It codes for CSVEKGQTDYGYTF.

The chain is built from TRBV25-1 and TRBJ1-4; no clear D. The CDR3 sequence is 14 residues long. Trimming left V 1 base short and J 8 bases short, with 11 bases between. The V gene's germline CDR1 is MGHDK and CDR2 SYGVNS. CDR3 sequence (DNA): TGTGCCAGCAGTGAATCGCTGACTGGGGAAAAACTGTTTTTT. Translated, it gives CASSESLTGEKLFF. The whole variable domain, filled in from reference TRBV25-1 and TRBJ1-4, reads EADIYQTPRYLVIGTGKKITLECSQTMGHDKMYWYQQDPGMELHLIHYSYGVNSTEKGDLSSESTVSRIRTEHFPLTLESARPSHTSQYLCASSESLTGEKLFFGSGTQLSVL.

The chain carries TRBV4-2 and TRBJ1-4; tentatively, D is TRBD1 (6 bases). The length of the CDR3 is 16 residues. Trimming took 0 bases from V and 8 from J, leaving 16 bases between them. Germline V CDR1 and CDR2: LGHNA, YNFKEQ. The CDR3 nucleotides read TGTGCCAGCAGCCAAGATCGGGACACGGGGGGCGAAAAACTGTTTTTT. It specifies CASSQDRDTGGEKLFF.

V usage is TRBV6-6 and J usage is TRBJ2-7; 7 bases map to TRBD1. The germline V gene encodes CDR1 MNHNY and CDR2 SVGAGI (reference sequence). V lost 0 bases, J lost 2 bases, and 4 bases stayed unmatched. The CDR3 consists of 15 residues. DNA of the CDR3: TGTGCCAGCAGTTACTCGGGACAGCCGCCCTACGAGCAGTACTTC. Translated: CASSYSGQPPYEQYF.

The rearrangement uses TRBV11-2 and TRBJ2-3, with 10 bases aligning to TRBD2. The CDR3 is 18 residues long. Germline V gene sequence: CDR1 SGHAT, CDR2 FQNNGV. V trimming: 4 bases; J trimming: 2 bases; junction bases outside the gene matches: 12. The CDR3 sequence is CASSSRGASGGLTDTQYF. The DNA of the CDR3 is TGTGCCAGCAGCTCTCGAGGGGCTAGCGGGGGCCTCACAGATACGCAGTATTTT.

This clone is classed as medium-sized. The genes are TRBV19 and TRBJ1-4; D not certain. CDR3 size: 12 residues. CDR1 and CDR2 (germline): LNHDA, SQIVND (reference sequence). V was clipped by 10 bases and J by 7 bases, with 13 bases between them. The CDR3 spells CATGWVGEKLFF. The CDR3 bases are TGTGCCACAGGATGGGTTGGTGAAAAACTGTTTTTT.

This clone was observed a single time. The chain has TRBV5-1 and TRBJ1-5, with 7 bases fitting TRBD1. The CDR3 consists of 13 residues. CDR1 SGHRS and CDR2 YFSETQ come from the germline V gene. Trimming took 7 bases from V and 0 from J; bases not matched to a gene: 1. CDR3 protein: CASRQGSNQPQHF. The CDR3 coding sequence is TGCGCCAGCCGACAGGGTAGCAATCAGCCCCAGCATTTT.

Turning to this clone: One junction end disagrees with the germline gene, perhaps due to a read error. V is TRBV29-1 and J is TRBJ2-7; 7 positions match TRBD1. The CDR3 runs to 13 residues. Germline-derived CDR1 and CDR2 are SQVTM and ANQGSEA. The CDR3 nucleotides are TGCAGCGTCCGACAGGGTACGTCCTCCGAGCAGTACTTC. It is translated as CSVRQGTSSEQYF.

Here the CDR3 DNA reads TGTGCCAGCAGCCGTAGTGTAGTGGACATTCAGTACTTC. It codes for CASSRSVVDIQYF. The genes are TRBV6-5 and TRBJ2-4; D unclear. The germline gives CDR1 MNHEY, CDR2 SVGAGI. This CDR3 spans 13 amino acids. Trimming took 6 bases from V and 8 from J, leaving 14 bases between them.

This clone was picked up one time. V usage is TRBV25-1 and J usage is TRBJ2-3; weak D call: TRBD2 (5 bases). Per germline, CDR1 MGHDK and CDR2 SYGVNS. V was pared by 2 bases and J by 6 bases, with 12 bases between. This CDR3 comprises 14 residues. Here the CDR3 DNA reads TGTGCCAGCAGTGAACCGGGCGGGCTCGATACGCAGTATTTT. This sequence encodes CASSEPGGLDTQYF.

CDR3 loop: CASSEYRGNVLTF. As DNA, the CDR3 is TGTGCCAGCAGTGAGTACAGGGGGAACGTCCTGACTTTC. The gene calls are TRBV6-1 and TRBJ2-6, with 8 bases fitting TRBD1. The CDR3 extends over 13 amino acids. Germline V gene data show CDR1 as MNHNS and CDR2 as SASEGT. J lost 10 bases, V lost 3 bases, and 2 bases had no gene match.